This T cell receptor beta chain originates from a study of regulatory T cells in long-lasting Graves disease. General study findings and limits: Researchers examined only peripheral blood and not thyroid tissue.

Time point: newly diagnosed GD, antithyroid drugs for less than 3 months. PBMCs were the source of the RNA used for TCR sequencing. This clonotype was seen many times. The antigen remains unidentified. Germline lookup yields CDR1 SEHNR and CDR2 FQNEAQ (reference sequence). The CDR3 totals 16 residues. V lost 5 bases, J lost 1 base, and 15 bases lay in between. Sequencing libraries for TCR beta were prepared with iRepertoire HTBI primers and Arm-PCR of CDR3 regions. TCRdb reanalysed the multiplex PCR reads using MiXCR and keeps one entry per CDR3 protein. The table includes around 450,000 distinct CDR3 sequences, 15% detected once. The same specimen was also included in a second study, on T cells in Graves' hyperthyroidism and ophthalmopathy.

Material: peripheral blood mononuclear cells (PBMCs), obtained at new diagnosis, from a patient treated with antithyroid drugs. The chain combines TRBV7-9 with TRBJ2-1; D possibly corresponds to TRBD2 (6 bases). The sequence derives from a woman between 40 and 55 years old with Graves disease. This CDR3 reads CASSLGLGGSYNEQFF. DNA of the CDR3: TGTGCCAGCAGCCTCGGGTTGGGGGGTTCCTACAATGAGCAGTTCTTC.